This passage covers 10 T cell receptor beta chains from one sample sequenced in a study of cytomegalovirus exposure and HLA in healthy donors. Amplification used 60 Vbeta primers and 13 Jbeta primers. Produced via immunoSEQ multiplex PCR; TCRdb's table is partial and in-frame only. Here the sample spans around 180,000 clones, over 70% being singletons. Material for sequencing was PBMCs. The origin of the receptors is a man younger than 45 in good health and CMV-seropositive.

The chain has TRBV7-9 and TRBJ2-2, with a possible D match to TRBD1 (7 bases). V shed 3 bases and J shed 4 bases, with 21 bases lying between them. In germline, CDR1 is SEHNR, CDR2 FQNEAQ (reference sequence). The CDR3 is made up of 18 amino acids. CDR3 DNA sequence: TGTGCCAGCAGCTTTCCGAGAAATCGACAGGGAGGCACCGGGGAGCTGTTTTTT. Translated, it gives CASSFPRNRQGGTGELFF. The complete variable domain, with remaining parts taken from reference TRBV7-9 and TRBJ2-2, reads DTGVSQNPRHKITKRGQNVTFRCDPISEHNRLYWYRQTLGQGPEFLTYFQNEAQLEKSRLLSDRFSAERPKGSFSTLEIQRTEQGDSAMYLCASSFPRNRQGGTGELFFGEGSRLTVL.

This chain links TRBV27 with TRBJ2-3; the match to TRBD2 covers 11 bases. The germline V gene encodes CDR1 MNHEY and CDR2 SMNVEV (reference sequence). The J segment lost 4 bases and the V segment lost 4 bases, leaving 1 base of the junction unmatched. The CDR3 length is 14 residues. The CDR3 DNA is TGTGCCAGCAGTTCGGGACTAGCGGCAGATACGCAGTATTTT. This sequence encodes CASSSGLAADTQYF.

The CDR3 DNA sequence: TGTGCCAGCAGCCTCACTCCCGGGGGAAGTGCAACTAATGAAAAACTGTTTTTT. Translation: CASSLTPGGSATNEKLFF. The J gene is TRBJ1-4, the V gene TRBV5-6; D may be TRBD1 (5 bases). V shed 4 bases and J shed 0 bases, with 19 bases lying between them. Germline CDR1 and CDR2: SGHDT and YYEEEE. The CDR3 loop spans 18 amino acids.

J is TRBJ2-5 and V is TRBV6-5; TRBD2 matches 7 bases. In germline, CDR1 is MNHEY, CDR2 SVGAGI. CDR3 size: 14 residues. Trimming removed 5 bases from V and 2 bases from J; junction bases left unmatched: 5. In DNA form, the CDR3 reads TGTGCCAGCAGTCGCCTGGGGGGGCAAGAGACCCAGTACTTC. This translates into CASSRLGGQETQYF.

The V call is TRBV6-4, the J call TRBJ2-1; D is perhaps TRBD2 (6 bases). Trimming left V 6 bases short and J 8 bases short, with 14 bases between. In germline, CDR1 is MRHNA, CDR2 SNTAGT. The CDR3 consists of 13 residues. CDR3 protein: CASSPRGEDEQFF. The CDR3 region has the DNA TGTGCCAGCAGCCCTAGAGGGGAGGATGAGCAGTTCTTC.

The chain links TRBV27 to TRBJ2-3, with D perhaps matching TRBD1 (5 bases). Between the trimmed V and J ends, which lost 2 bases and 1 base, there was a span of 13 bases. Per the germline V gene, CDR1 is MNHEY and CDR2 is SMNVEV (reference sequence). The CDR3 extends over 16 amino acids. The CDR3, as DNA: TGTGCCAGCAGTTTAGTTGGGGCAGGGCGCACAGATACGCAGTATTTT. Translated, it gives CASSLVGAGRTDTQYF.

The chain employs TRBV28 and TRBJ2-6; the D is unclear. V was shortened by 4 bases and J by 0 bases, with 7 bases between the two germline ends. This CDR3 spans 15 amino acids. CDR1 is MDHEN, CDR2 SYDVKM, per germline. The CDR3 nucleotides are TGTGCCAGCAGTTGGCCTAGCTCTGGGGCCAACGTCCTGACTTTC. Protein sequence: CASSWPSSGANVLTF.

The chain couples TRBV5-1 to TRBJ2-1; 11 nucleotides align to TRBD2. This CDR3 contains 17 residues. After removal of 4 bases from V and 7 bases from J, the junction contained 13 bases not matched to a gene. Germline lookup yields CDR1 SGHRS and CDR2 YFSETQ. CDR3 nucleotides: TGCGCCAGCAGCCTAGGTAGCGGGAGGGCCACGGGGAATGAGCAGTTCTTC. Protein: CASSLGSGRATGNEQFF.

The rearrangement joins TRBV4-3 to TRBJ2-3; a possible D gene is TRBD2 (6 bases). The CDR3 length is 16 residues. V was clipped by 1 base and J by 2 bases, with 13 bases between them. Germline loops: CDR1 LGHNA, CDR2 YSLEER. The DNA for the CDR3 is TGCGCCAGCAGCCAAGGGGCTAGCGCCTACACAGATACGCAGTATTTT. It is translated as CASSQGASAYTDTQYF.

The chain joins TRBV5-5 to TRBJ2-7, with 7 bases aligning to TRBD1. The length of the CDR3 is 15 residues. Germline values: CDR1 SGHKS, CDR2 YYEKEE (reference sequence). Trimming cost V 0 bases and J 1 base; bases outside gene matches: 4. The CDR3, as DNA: TGTGCCAGCAGCTTGGGAGGGGGCGCGTCCTACGAGCAGTACTTC. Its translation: CASSLGGGASYEQYF. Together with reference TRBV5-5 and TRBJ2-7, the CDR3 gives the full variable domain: DAGVTQSPTHLIKTRGQQVTLRCSPISGHKSVSWYQQVLGQGPQFIFQYYEKEERGRGNFPDRFSARQFPNYSSELNVNALLLGDSALYLCASSLGGGASYEQYFGPGTRLTVT.